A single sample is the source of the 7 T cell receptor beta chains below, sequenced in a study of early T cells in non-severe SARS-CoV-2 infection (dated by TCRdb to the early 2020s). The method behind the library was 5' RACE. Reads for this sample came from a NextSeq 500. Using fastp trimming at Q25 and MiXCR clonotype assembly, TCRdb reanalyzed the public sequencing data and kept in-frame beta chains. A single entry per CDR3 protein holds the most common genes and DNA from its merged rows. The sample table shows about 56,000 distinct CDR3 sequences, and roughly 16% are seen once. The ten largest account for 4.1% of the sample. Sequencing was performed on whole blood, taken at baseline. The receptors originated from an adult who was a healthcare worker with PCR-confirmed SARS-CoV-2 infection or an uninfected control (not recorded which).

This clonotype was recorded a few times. The DNA for the CDR3 is TGCAGTGCTATACAGGGGGGCACTGAAGCTTTCTTT. Its translation: CSAIQGGTEAFF. This chain links TRBV20-1 with TRBJ1-1, with TRBD1 matching over 8 bases. Germline assignment: CDR1 DFQATT and CDR2 SNEGSKA (reference sequence). V lost 4 bases, J lost 4 bases, and 2 bases stayed unmatched. The CDR3 sequence is 12 residues long.

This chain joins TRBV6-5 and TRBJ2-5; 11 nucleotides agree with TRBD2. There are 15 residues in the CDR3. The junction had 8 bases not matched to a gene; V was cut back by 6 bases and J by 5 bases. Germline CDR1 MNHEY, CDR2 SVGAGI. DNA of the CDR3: TGTGCCAGCAGGCGCTTCACTAGCGGGAGTGAGACCCAGTACTTC. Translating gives CASRRFTSGSETQYF.

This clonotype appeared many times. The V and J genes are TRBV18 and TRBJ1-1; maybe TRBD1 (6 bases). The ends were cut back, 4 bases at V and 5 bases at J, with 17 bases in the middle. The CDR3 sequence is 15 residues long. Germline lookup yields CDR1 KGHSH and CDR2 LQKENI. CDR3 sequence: CASSRPARGGTEAFF. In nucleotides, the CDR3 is TGTGCCAGCTCACGCCCCGCCAGGGGAGGTACTGAAGCTTTCTTT.

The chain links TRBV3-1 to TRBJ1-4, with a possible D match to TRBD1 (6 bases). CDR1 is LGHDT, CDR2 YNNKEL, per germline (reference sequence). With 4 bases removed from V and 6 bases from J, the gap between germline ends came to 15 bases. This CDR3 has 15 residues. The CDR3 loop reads CASSLVQGLYEKLFF. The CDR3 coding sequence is TGTGCCAGCAGCCTCGTACAGGGCCTATATGAAAAACTGTTTTTT.

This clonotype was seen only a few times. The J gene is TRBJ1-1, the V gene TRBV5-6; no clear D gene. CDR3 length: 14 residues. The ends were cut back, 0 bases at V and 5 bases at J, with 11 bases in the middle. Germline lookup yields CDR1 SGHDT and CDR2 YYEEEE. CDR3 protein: CASSLAVGMTEAFF. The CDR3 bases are TGTGCCAGCAGCTTGGCGGTCGGGATGACTGAAGCTTTCTTT.

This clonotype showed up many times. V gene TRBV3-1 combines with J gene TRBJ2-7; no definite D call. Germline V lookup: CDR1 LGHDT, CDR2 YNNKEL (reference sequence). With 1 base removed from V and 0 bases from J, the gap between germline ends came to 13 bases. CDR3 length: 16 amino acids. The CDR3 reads CASSQVVQADSYEQYF. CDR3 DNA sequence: TGTGCCAGCAGCCAAGTTGTTCAAGCAGACTCCTACGAGCAGTACTTC.

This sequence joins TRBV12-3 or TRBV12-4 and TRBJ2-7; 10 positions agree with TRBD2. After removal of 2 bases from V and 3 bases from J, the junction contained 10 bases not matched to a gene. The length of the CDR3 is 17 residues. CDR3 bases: TGTGCCAGCAGTTTACTAGCGGGAGTAGGAAAGGGCTACGAGCAGTACTTC. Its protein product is CASSLLAGVGKGYEQYF.